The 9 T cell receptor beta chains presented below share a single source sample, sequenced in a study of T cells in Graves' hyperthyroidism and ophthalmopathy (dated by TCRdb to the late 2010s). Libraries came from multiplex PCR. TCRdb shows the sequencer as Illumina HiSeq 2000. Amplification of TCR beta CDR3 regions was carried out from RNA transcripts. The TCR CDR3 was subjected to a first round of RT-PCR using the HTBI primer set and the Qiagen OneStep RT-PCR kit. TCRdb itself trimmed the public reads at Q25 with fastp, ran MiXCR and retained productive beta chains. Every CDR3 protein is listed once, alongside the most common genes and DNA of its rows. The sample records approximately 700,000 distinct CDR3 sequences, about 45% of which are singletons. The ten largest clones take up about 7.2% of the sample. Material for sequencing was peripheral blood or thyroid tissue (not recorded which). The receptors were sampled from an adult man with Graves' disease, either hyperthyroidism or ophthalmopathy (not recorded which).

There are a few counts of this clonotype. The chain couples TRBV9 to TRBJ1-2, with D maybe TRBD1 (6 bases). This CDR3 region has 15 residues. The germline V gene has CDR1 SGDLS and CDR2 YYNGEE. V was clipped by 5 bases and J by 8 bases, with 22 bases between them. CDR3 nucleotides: TGTGCCAGCAGTAGGCCGCCGGGGGCGCGGGAAGGCTACACCTTC. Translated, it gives CASSRPPGAREGYTF.

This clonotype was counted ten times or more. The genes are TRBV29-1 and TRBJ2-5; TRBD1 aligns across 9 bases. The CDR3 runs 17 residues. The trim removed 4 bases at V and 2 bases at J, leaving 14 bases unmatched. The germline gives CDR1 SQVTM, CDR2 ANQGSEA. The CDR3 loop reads CSVVGGTGLLRQETQYF. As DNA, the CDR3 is TGCAGCGTTGTGGGGGGGACAGGGTTGCTTCGGCAAGAGACCCAGTACTTC.

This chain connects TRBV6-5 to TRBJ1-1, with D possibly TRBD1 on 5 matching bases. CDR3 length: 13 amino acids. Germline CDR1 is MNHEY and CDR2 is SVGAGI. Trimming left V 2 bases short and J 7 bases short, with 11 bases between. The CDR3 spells CASSYLGPDEAFF. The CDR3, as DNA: TGTGCCAGCAGTTACCTGGGGCCCGATGAAGCTTTCTTT.

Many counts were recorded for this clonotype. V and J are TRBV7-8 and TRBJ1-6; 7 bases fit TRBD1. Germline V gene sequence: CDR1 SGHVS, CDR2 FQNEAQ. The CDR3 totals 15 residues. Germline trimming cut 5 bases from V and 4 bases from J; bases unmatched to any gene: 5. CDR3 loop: CASSARDSYNSPLHF. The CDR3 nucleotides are TGTGCCAGCAGCGCCCGGGACAGTTATAATTCACCCCTCCACTTT.

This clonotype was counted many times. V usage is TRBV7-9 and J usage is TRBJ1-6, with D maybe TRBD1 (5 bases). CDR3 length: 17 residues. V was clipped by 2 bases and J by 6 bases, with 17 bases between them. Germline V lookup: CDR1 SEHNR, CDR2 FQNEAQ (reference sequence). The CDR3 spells CASSLSPARALNSPLHF. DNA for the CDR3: TGTGCCAGCAGCTTATCTCCCGCCAGGGCCCTTAATTCACCCCTCCACTTT.

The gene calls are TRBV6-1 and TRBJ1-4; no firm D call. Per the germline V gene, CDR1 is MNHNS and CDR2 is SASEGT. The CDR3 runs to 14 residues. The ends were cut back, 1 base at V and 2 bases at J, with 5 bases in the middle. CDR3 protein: CASSEGHTNEKLFF. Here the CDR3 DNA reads TGTGCCAGCAGTGAAGGGCACACTAATGAAAAACTGTTTTTT.

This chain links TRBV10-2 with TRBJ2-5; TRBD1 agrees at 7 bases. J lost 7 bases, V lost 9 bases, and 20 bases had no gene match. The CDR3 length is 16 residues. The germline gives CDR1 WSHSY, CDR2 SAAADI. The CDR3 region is CASRTAASSTGRTQYF. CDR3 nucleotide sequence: TGCGCCAGTAGGACAGCGGCATCTTCGACAGGGCGGACCCAGTACTTC.

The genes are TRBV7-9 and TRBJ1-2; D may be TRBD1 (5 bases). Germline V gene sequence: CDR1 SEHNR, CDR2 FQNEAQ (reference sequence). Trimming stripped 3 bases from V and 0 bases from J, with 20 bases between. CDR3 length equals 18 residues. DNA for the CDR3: TGTGCCAGCAGCTTGGCCGCAGGGCGCGCATCCGCTAACTATGGCTACACCTTC. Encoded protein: CASSLAAGRASANYGYTF.

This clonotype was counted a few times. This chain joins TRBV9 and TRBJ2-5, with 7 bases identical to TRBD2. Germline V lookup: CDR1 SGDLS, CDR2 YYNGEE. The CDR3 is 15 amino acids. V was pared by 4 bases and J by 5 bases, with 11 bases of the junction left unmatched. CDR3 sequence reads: CASSQERGWVETQYF. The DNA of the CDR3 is TGTGCCAGCAGCCAAGAGCGGGGATGGGTTGAGACCCAGTACTTC.